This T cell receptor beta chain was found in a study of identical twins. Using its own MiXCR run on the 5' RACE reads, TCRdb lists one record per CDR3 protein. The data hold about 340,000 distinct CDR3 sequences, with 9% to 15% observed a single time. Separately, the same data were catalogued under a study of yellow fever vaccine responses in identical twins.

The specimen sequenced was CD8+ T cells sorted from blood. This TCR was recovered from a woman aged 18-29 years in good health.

DNA of the CDR3: TGTGCCAGCAGCCCGGGGGGGCTTGAAGCTTTCTTT. It is translated as CASSPGGLEAFF. This chain connects TRBV7-9 to TRBJ1-1; D is perhaps TRBD1 (6 bases). V shed 5 bases and J shed 7 bases, with 11 bases lying between them. The CDR3 length is 12 residues. CDR1 is SEHNR and CDR2 is FQNEAQ in the germline V gene (reference sequence).